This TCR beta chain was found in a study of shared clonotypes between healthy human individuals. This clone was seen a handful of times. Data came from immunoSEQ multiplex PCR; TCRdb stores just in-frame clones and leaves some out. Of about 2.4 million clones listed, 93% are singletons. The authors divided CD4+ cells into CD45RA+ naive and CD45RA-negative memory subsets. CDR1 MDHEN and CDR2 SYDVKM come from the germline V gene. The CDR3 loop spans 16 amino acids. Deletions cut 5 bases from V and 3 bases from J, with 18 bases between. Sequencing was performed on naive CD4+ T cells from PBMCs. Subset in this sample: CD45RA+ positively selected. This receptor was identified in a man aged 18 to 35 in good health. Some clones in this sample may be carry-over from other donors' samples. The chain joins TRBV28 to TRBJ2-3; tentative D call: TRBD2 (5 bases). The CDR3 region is CASSGETNRATDTQYF. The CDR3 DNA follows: TGTGCCAGCAGTGGGGAGACAAATCGAGCTACAGATACGCAGTATTTT.